The clone carrying this TCR beta chain appeared a single time. The sample is drawn from a study of blood T cell repertoires in COVID-19. Study context: Donors in the United States, Italy and Spain gave samples during acute or convalescent COVID-19.

Assay used: immunoSEQ multiplex PCR; TCRdb lists only in-frame clones, some missing. The repertoire consists of about 360,000 clones, with approximately 77% occurring once and the leading ten covering 0.85% to 1.3%. Trimming removed 3 bases from V and 7 bases from J; junction bases left unmatched: 5. The CDR3 is 14 amino acids. CDR1 and CDR2 from the germline V gene are SGHTA and FQGNSA. This TCR was sampled from a human donor with acute or convalescent COVID-19. The donor label of this sample is uncertain. The chain is built from TRBV7-2 and TRBJ1-1; 10 bases are shared with TRBD1. The sequencing input was peripheral blood. The CDR3 DNA is TGTGCCAGCAGCTTGGACAGGGGGTATCATGAAGCTTTCTTT. Its protein product is CASSLDRGYHEAFF.